This T cell receptor (beta chain) was captured in a study of blood T cell repertoires in COVID-19 (dated by TCRdb to 2019 to 2021). Broadly, across the study: Samples from collaborators originated in the United States, Italy and Spain and spanned both the acute and convalescent phases of COVID-19. The repertoires were released in a freely available public database meant as a resource for research on the immune response to SARS-CoV-2. Sample metadata almost always included a de-identified subject ID, COVID-19 status, age in years and sex. Deeply sampled blood TCRbeta repertoires from subjects exposed to, actively infected with, or recovered from COVID-19 were included in the dataset. Samples were obtained from the ongoing ImmuneRACE study (first 160 participants) and from over 1,000 subjects provided by 6 global collaborators. HLA class I and class II types, where available, came from metadata supplied by the sample provider rather than from assay-based typing. The prospective study material was composed of cDNA or gDNA derived from T cells, B-cell-depleted T cells, or PBMCs.

What the authors observed across the whole study: The quantity of clinical and demographic metadata differed by source and by participant and was supplied without curation.

TCRbeta CDR3 regions were amplified from genomic DNA using the immunoSEQ Assay, a bias-controlled multiplex PCR. On the study's bioinformatics: The number of nucleated cells in each sample was estimated by amplification of reference gene primers within the assay. To quantify the absolute abundance of each unique TCRbeta CDR3 rearrangement, sequence reads were collapsed and filtered. Productive Simpson clonality was computed per sample as the square root of Simpson's diversity index over productive rearrangements. The source is immuneACCESS, and TCRdb retained only in-frame sequences with V and J called. Part of the clones is not carried over; for the studies checked, unresolved V genes explain less than half of this, and the remainder is unexplained. The V and J calls and clone size are taken from that table; D and trimming were inferred from the DNA. This sample lists about 200,000 clones; around 81% were detected once. Around 7% of the sample is held by the ten biggest clonotypes.

Participants in the prospective study were aged roughly 18 to 89 years, lived in approximately 26 United States geographic areas, and enrolled through a virtual design. In the prospective study, cohorts were assigned on the basis of participant-reported clinical history obtained from a screening survey and a study questionnaire. Recovered participants in ImmuneRACE Cohort 3 were defined as having two consecutive negative NP/OP PCR tests, clearance from a healthcare professional, or resolution of symptoms. Each participant in the prospective study had whole blood, serum and a nasopharyngeal or oropharyngeal swab collected by mobile phlebotomists. Additional blood draws and questionnaires over an approximately two-month period could optionally be provided by prospective study participants. Before DNA extraction, blood samples from the prospective study were shipped at room temperature or frozen.

Spanning cysteine to phenylalanine, the CDR3 consists of 18 amino acids. Only the CDR3 region is kept as DNA, spanning 54 bases read in frame from base 1. The germline V and J ends show losses of 4 bases and 0 bases respectively, and no gene match explains 13 bases of the junction. Reading the germline V gene (reference sequence) gives CDR1 SGHNT and CDR2 YYREEE. Comment on this clone: The antigen this receptor binds is unknown. No much larger clonotype is one base removed from it; base qualities were not supplied.

The V gene is TRBV5-4 and the J gene is TRBJ1-3; TRBD1 agrees with 7 junctional bases. Material: PBMCs or T cells enriched from blood (not recorded which). This TCR came from a man aged 35-49 years who had recovered from COVID-19. In nucleotides, the sequence is TGTGCCAGCAGCGCCGATTCCGGGACAGTATTCTCTGGAAACACCATATATTTT. Its coded protein is CASSADSGTVFSGNTIYF.